These 27 T cell receptor beta chains came from one sample sequenced in a study of post-analysis software for immune sequencing data. Overall study results and limits: Compared with controls, patients had more of 4 to 6 TRBV segments, including TRBV5-6, TRBV5-1 and TRBV20-1.

These receptors are not linked to any known antigen. Researchers reported that TCR beta cDNA libraries carried unique molecular identifiers. TCRdb reprocessed the PCR reads via MiXCR and lists one record per CDR3 protein. The sample gives approximately 770,000 distinct CDR3 sequences, about half of which show up once; approximately 5% is in the top ten. Sequencing used blood. These receptors all come from a girl between 5 and 17 years old with multiple sclerosis.

The chain links TRBV5-1 to TRBJ2-3, with D unresolved. The CDR3 covers 16 residues. Germline V lookup: CDR1 SGHRS, CDR2 YFSETQ. Trimming stripped 0 bases from V and 0 bases from J, with 11 bases between. CDR3 nucleotide sequence: TGCGCCAGCAGCTTGGAAGGGCGCCCAAGCACAGATACGCAGTATTTT. It codes for CASSLEGRPSTDTQYF.

This chain links TRBV15 with TRBJ2-1; TRBD2 matches 10 bases. The CDR3 contains 16 residues. Germline values: CDR1 LNHNV, CDR2 YYDKDF (reference sequence). Trimming cost V 2 bases and J 8 bases; bases outside gene matches: 9. CDR3 bases: TGTGCCACCAGCAGAAGCGGGAGGGCCTCAGTTTATGAGCAGTTCTTC. Translation: CATSRSGRASVYEQFF.

The J gene is TRBJ2-2, the V gene TRBV4-3, with 7 nucleotides matching TRBD2. V shed 2 bases, J shed 0 bases, and the junction held 9 bases outside the gene matches. This CDR3 comprises 18 residues. Germline V gene sequence: CDR1 LGHNA, CDR2 YSLEER. CDR3 region: CASSQPTGSGANTGELFF. DNA of the CDR3: TGCGCCAGCAGCCAACCCACGGGGAGCGGGGCGAACACCGGGGAGCTGTTTTTT.

This clonotype was recorded a few times. The chain carries TRBV7-3 and TRBJ1-2, with a tentative D call TRBD1 (6 bases). The CDR3 runs 13 residues. The V gene's germline CDR1 is SGHTA and CDR2 FQGTGA. V dropped 3 bases and J dropped 8 bases, with 13 bases sitting between them. CDR3 amino acids: CASSFLQGGGYTF. The CDR3 nucleotides read TGTGCCAGCAGCTTCTTACAGGGTGGGGGCTACACCTTC.

This chain joins TRBV15 and TRBJ1-5; D gene uncertain. Trimming shortened V by 1 base and J by 8 bases, and 18 bases separated the two germline ends. The CDR3 runs to 16 residues. Germline V gives CDR1 LNHNV, CDR2 YYDKDF (reference sequence). CDR3 coding DNA: TGTGCCACCAGCAGAGTAGGTGCTTCGGGTGTGGAGCCCCAGCATTTT. Its translation: CATSRVGASGVEPQHF.

CDR3 residues: CASSTTQTRYGYTF. The CDR3 nucleotides are TGTGCCAGTAGTACGACACAGACTCGCTATGGCTACACCTTC. V usage is TRBV19 and J usage is TRBJ1-2; no clear D. The germline gives CDR1 LNHDA, CDR2 SQIVND (reference sequence). V was trimmed by 4 bases and J by 4 bases, leaving 13 bases between them. CDR3 length: 14 amino acids.

The V call is TRBV19, the J call TRBJ2-5; D unresolved. The CDR3 has 14 amino acids. Germline CDR1 and CDR2: LNHDA and SQIVND (reference sequence). The V end was cut by 3 bases, the J end by 2 bases, with 10 bases between. Here the CDR3 reads CASSMAALQETQYF. The CDR3 DNA follows: TGTGCCAGTAGTATGGCGGCGCTGCAAGAGACCCAGTACTTC. Full variable domain (remainder filled in from reference TRBV19 and TRBJ2-5): DGGITQSPKYLFRKEGQNVTLSCEQNLNHDAMYWYRQDPGQGLRLIYYSQIVNDFQKGDIAEGYSVSREKKESFPLTVTSAQKNPTAFYLCASSMAALQETQYFGPGTRLLVL.

This chain connects TRBV24-1 to TRBJ2-1; D is unresolved. In germline, CDR1 is KGHDR, CDR2 SFDVKD. CDR3 length equals 14 residues. V was trimmed by 5 bases and J by 2 bases, leaving 9 bases between them. The CDR3 region has the DNA TGTGCCACCAGTGCCCTACCCGCCTACAATGAGCAGTTCTTC. It is translated as CATSALPAYNEQFF.

In this sample, this clonotype turned up many times. V and J are TRBV29-1 and TRBJ2-7; TRBD1 agrees at 7 bases. J lost 0 bases, V lost 7 bases, and 15 bases had no gene match. CDR3 length: 16 residues. Germline V CDR1 and CDR2: SQVTM, ANQGSEA. The CDR3 DNA reads TGCAGCGCTGATCGGAAGTACAGGGGATTCTCCTACGAGCAGTACTTC. Its protein is CSADRKYRGFSYEQYF.

This clonotype was counted only a few times. The chain joins TRBV9 to TRBJ2-1; no clear D. V was cut by 4 bases and J by 8 bases, with 13 bases left in between. The CDR3 length is 13 residues. The germline V gene encodes CDR1 SGDLS and CDR2 YYNGEE. The CDR3, as DNA: TGTGCCAGCAGCCCCCACCCGGGCGATGAGCAGTTCTTC. Its translation: CASSPHPGDEQFF. Drawing the rest from reference TRBV9 and TRBJ2-1, the complete variable domain is DSGVTQTPKHLITATGQRVTLRCSPRSGDLSVYWYQQSLDQGLQFLIQYYNGEERAKGNILERFSAQQFPDLHSELNLSSLELGDSALYFCASSPHPGDEQFFGPGTRLTVL.

The chain carries TRBV27 and TRBJ1-2; TRBD1 might be the D (5 bases). The CDR3 is made up of 13 amino acids. Trimming removed 0 bases at V and 8 bases at J, with 10 bases between. In germline, CDR1 is MNHEY, CDR2 SMNVEV (reference sequence). CDR3 nucleotides: TGTGCCAGCAGTTTATCGGAGAGGGGAGGCTACACCTTC. Translating it yields CASSLSERGGYTF.

The chain joins TRBV7-8 to TRBJ2-1; D might be TRBD2 (6 bases). The germline V gene has CDR1 SGHVS and CDR2 FQNEAQ. Trimming took 3 bases from V and 10 from J, leaving 16 bases between them. The CDR3 runs 14 residues. The CDR3 DNA sequence: TGTGCCAGCAGCTTCGGGCGGGATGGTCGCGAGCAGTTCTTC. It translates to CASSFGRDGREQFF.

In DNA, the CDR3 is TGCAGTGCTAGCCCGGGACTAGCGGGAGGCATAGCAGATACGCAGTATTTT. Translating gives CSASPGLAGGIADTQYF. This chain links TRBV20-1 with TRBJ2-3, with 15 bases fitting TRBD2. The germline CDR1 and CDR2 sequences are DFQATT and SNEGSKA (reference sequence). The CDR3 has 17 residues. J gave up 4 bases and V 3 bases, and 8 bases lay outside the gene matches.

There are a few counts of this clonotype. The rearrangement uses TRBV7-8 and TRBJ2-1, with D perhaps TRBD1 (5 bases). The V gene's germline CDR1 is SGHVS and CDR2 FQNEAQ. V was shortened by 1 base and J by 9 bases, with 13 bases between the two germline ends. This CDR3 is built from 14 residues. The CDR3: CASSLGGPFPEQFF. The CDR3, as DNA: TGTGCCAGCAGCTTAGGGGGCCCTTTCCCTGAGCAGTTCTTC.

The chain carries TRBV5-1 and TRBJ2-5; no clear D gene. CDR1 is SGHRS, CDR2 YFSETQ, per germline. V was cut by 0 bases and J by 3 bases, with 18 bases left in between. The CDR3 consists of 17 residues. This chain's CDR3 is CASSLADGPPSEETQYF. The CDR3 nucleotides are TGCGCCAGCAGCTTGGCGGACGGCCCCCCGTCCGAAGAGACCCAGTACTTC.

The table lists this clonotype with a few counts. The genes are TRBV6-2 or TRBV6-3 and TRBJ2-7, with TRBD2 matching 13 bases. This CDR3 spans 18 amino acids. V lost 6 bases and J lost 7; bases outside the gene matches: 18. In germline, CDR1 is MNHEY, CDR2 SVGEGT. CDR3 sequence reads: CASSSERTSGRIWREQYF. In DNA form, the CDR3 reads TGTGCCAGCAGCTCCGAGCGGACTAGCGGGAGAATTTGGAGGGAGCAGTACTTC.

A remark on this clonotype: This clone may be a read error of a much larger clone one base away. V usage is TRBV7-9 and J usage is TRBJ2-7, with TRBD1 identical over 9 bases. Trimming cost V 5 bases and J 0 bases; bases outside gene matches: 2. The length of the CDR3 is 14 residues. Germline lookup yields CDR1 SEHNR and CDR2 FQNEAQ (reference sequence). Here the CDR3 DNA reads TGTGCCAGCAGCGGGACAGGGAACTCCTACGAGCAGTACTTC. It is translated as CASSGTGNSYEQYF.

This clonotype appeared a few times. The V and J genes are TRBV10-3 and TRBJ2-3; tentatively, D is TRBD2 (6 bases). The V gene lost 10 bases and the J gene lost 2 bases, with 10 bases spanning the gap. Per germline, CDR1 ENHRY and CDR2 SYGVKD. This CDR3 has 12 amino acids. As DNA, the CDR3 is TGTGCCACCGGGAGTAACACAGATACGCAGTATTTT. It yields the protein CATGSNTDTQYF.

This clonotype has just a few counts. This chain connects TRBV28 to TRBJ2-7; 9 bases line up with TRBD1. This CDR3 comprises 16 residues. V was pared by 2 bases and J by 5 bases, with 10 bases of the junction left unmatched. CDR1 is MDHEN and CDR2 is SYDVKM in the germline V gene. The CDR3: CASSLPRDREAHEQYF. In DNA form, the CDR3 reads TGTGCCAGCAGTTTACCTCGGGACAGGGAAGCCCACGAGCAGTACTTC. Variable domain in full (rest from reference TRBV28 and TRBJ2-7): DVKVTQSSRYLVKRTGEKVFLECVQDMDHENMFWYRQDPGLGLRLIYFSYDVKMKEKGDIPEGYSVSREKKERFSLILESASTNQTSMYLCASSLPRDREAHEQYFGPGTRLTVT.

This clonotype was detected once. This chain links TRBV7-2 with TRBJ2-5; 7 bases line up with TRBD2. CDR1 is SGHTA, CDR2 FQGNSA, per germline. With V trimmed by 1 base and J by 7 bases, 6 bases remained unmatched. The CDR3 totals 14 residues. The CDR3 DNA follows: TGTGCCAGCAGCTTAGGAGGCGGGGGAAGGACCCAGTACTTC. Its protein is CASSLGGGGRTQYF.

With respect to this clonotype: At one boundary the junction diverges from the germline segment, which might be a read error. The genes are TRBV7-2 and TRBJ2-1; TRBD1 might be the D (6 bases). The CDR3 contains 13 residues. Germline assignment: CDR1 SGHTA and CDR2 FQGNSA. The CDR3 nucleotides are TGTGCCAGTAGCTACCTCCGGGACACCGAGCAGTTCTTC. It yields the protein CASSYLRDTEQFF. Full variable domain (remainder filled in from reference TRBV7-2 and TRBJ2-1): GAGVSQSPSNKVTEKGKDVELRCDPISGHTALYWYRQSLGQGLEFLIYFQGNSAPDKSGLPSDRFSAERTGGSVSTLTIQRTQQEDSAVYLCASSYLRDTEQFFGPGTRLTVL.

The table lists this clonotype with a few counts. V usage is TRBV20-1 and J usage is TRBJ2-1, with TRBD2 matching 7 bases. The CDR3 extends over 14 amino acids. Germline V gene lookup returns CDR1 DFQATT and CDR2 SNEGSKA (reference sequence). The V gene end was trimmed by 0 bases and the J gene end by 5 bases; junction bases not matched to a gene: 4. CDR3: CSARDELAHNEQFF. The CDR3 DNA is TGCAGTGCTAGAGATGAACTAGCGCACAATGAGCAGTTCTTC.

In this sample, this clonotype turned up once. Here the CDR3 DNA reads TGTGCCAGCAGGGAGACTAGGGGGGTTTGGAATGAGCAGTTCTTC. It encodes CASRETRGVWNEQFF. This sequence joins TRBV25-1 and TRBJ2-1; D assignment may be TRBD1 or TRBD2 (6 bases each). The V gene lost 6 bases and the J gene lost 7 bases, with 19 bases spanning the gap. This CDR3 has 15 amino acids. In germline, CDR1 is MGHDK, CDR2 SYGVNS.

The chain joins TRBV9 to TRBJ2-5; possible D gene TRBD1, 6 bases. The CDR3 extends over 15 amino acids. Germline loops: CDR1 SGDLS, CDR2 YYNGEE. Between the trimmed V and J ends, which lost 0 bases and 11 bases, there was a span of 20 bases. CDR3 region: CASSVGGTSPNEQYF. The CDR3 DNA reads TGTGCCAGCAGCGTAGGGGGGACATCGCCTAATGAGCAGTACTTC.

V usage is TRBV6-5 and J usage is TRBJ1-2, with 7 bases lining up with TRBD1. Germline-derived CDR1 and CDR2 are MNHEY and SVGAGI. V dropped 7 bases and J dropped 7; count of bases not matched to a gene: 9. The CDR3 is made up of 13 amino acids. The CDR3 loop is CASTISQGFGYTF. CDR3 nucleotides: TGTGCCAGCACTATATCACAGGGGTTTGGCTACACCTTC.

V and J are TRBV5-1 and TRBJ2-7; 7 nucleotides match TRBD2. V shed 5 bases and J 4 bases; nucleotides not matched to a gene: 9. Germline V gene sequence: CDR1 SGHRS, CDR2 YFSETQ. CDR3 length: 14 amino acids. DNA for the CDR3: TGCGCCAGCAGACCTTCGGGAGGAGAATACGAGCAGTACTTC. Translated: CASRPSGGEYEQYF.

The rearrangement uses TRBV27 and TRBJ2-3; no definite D call. CDR3 length: 15 amino acids. CDR1 MNHEY and CDR2 SMNVEV come from the germline V gene (reference sequence). The V gene lost 3 bases and the J gene lost 0 bases, with 10 bases spanning the gap. The CDR3 spells CASSLWWDSTDTQYF. The CDR3 DNA follows: TGTGCCAGCAGTTTGTGGTGGGATAGCACAGATACGCAGTATTTT.